The sequence of this TCR beta chain was determined in a study of technical replicates of blood from a few donors. Germline loops: CDR1 SEHNR, CDR2 FQNEAQ (reference sequence). The CDR3 is 16 residues long. Unmatched junction bases numbered 8, after V lost 5 bases and J lost 5 bases. Libraries were prepared by immunoSEQ multiplex PCR; TCRdb keeps only in-frame clonotypes and omits some of them. The sample shows more than 75,000 clones, around 93% of them seen only once. The sample consisted of T cells isolated from PBMCs. The chain couples TRBV7-9 to TRBJ2-2, with TRBD1 matching 10 bases. This sequence originates from a human donor in good health. The CDR3 here is CASSPKGTGETGELFF. The CDR3 bases are TGTGCCAGCAGCCCTAAGGGGACAGGGGAAACCGGGGAGCTGTTTTTT.